The 26 T cell receptor beta chains below were found in one sample sequenced in a study of T cell responses to AZD1222 COVID-19 vaccine. Data came from immunoSEQ multiplex PCR; TCRdb stores just in-frame clones and leaves some out. The sample includes 120,000 or so clones, around nine tenths of them seen just once. The sample in question was peripheral blood, obtained on day 0 of AZD1222 vaccination. The source of these receptors is an adult in good health.

This clone was seen a single time. The chain combines TRBV6-6 with TRBJ1-1; D unresolved. This CDR3 has 11 amino acids. Trimming took off 6 bases at V and 1 base at J, with 3 bases between the two ends. Germline V gene sequence: CDR1 MNHNY, CDR2 SVGAGI (reference sequence). CDR3 in amino acids: CASRGNTEAFF. The CDR3 nucleotides read TGTGCCAGCAGGGGGAACACTGAAGCTTTCTTT.

The chain combines TRBV7-9 with TRBJ2-3; TRBD2 agrees at 10 bases. This CDR3 comprises 15 residues. In germline, CDR1 is SEHNR, CDR2 FQNEAQ (reference sequence). The J segment lost 5 bases and the V segment lost 6 bases, leaving 8 bases of the junction unmatched. Here the CDR3 reads CASRPEREGVDTQYF. The CDR3 DNA follows: TGTGCCAGCAGACCCGAGCGGGAGGGAGTAGATACGCAGTATTTT.

V is TRBV6-5 and J is TRBJ1-5; perhaps TRBD1 as D (5 bases). Trimming cost V 7 bases and J 0 bases, with 13 bases left between them. The CDR3 is made up of 15 amino acids. Germline V CDR1 and CDR2: MNHEY, SVGAGI. DNA of the CDR3: TGTGCCAGCACCCCTACACAGGTTAGCAATCAGCCCCAGCATTTT. Its protein is CASTPTQVSNQPQHF.

This chain links TRBV27 with TRBJ1-2, with unresolved D. Germline V CDR1 and CDR2: MNHEY, SMNVEV (reference sequence). V shed 3 bases and J shed 7 bases, with 18 bases lying between them. The CDR3 consists of 15 residues. The CDR3 region has the DNA TGTGCCAGCAGTTTGGCGGCTTTATCTTCAGGTGGCTACACCTTC. Translation: CASSLAALSSGGYTF.

This clone has just a few counts. The genes are TRBV29-1 and TRBJ1-6; D gene uncertain. Trimming took off 3 bases at V and 7 bases at J, with 16 bases between the two ends. Looked up from germline, CDR1 is SQVTM and CDR2 is ANQGSEA. The CDR3 spans 15 residues. CDR3 sequence: CSVEATPTGNSPLHF. As DNA, the CDR3 is TGCAGCGTTGAGGCGACACCGACGGGAAATTCACCCCTCCACTTT. The entire variable domain, with the rest obtained from reference TRBV29-1 and TRBJ1-6, is as follows: SAVISQKPSRDICQRGTSLTIQCQVDSQVTMMFWYRQQPGQSLTLIATANQGSEATYESGFVIDKFPISRPNLTFSTLTVSNMSPEDSSIYLCSVEATPTGNSPLHFGNGTRLTVT.

The chain joins TRBV5-1 to TRBJ1-1; 10 nucleotides agree with TRBD1. Looked up from germline, CDR1 is SGHRS and CDR2 is YFSETQ. This CDR3 contains 15 residues. Losses at the gene ends were 4 bases for V and 1 base for J; bases not matched to a gene: 4. CDR3 protein: CASSPGTGANTEAFF. The CDR3, as DNA: TGCGCCAGCAGCCCCGGGACAGGGGCGAACACTGAAGCTTTCTTT.

The chain recombines TRBV4-1 with TRBJ1-1; weak D call: TRBD1 (6 bases). Germline CDR1 reads MGHRA; CDR2 reads YSYEKL. Trimming pared 0 bases from V and 3 bases from J, leaving 11 bases between. This CDR3 comprises 15 residues. CDR3 nucleotides: TGCGCCAGCAGCCAAGATGCGGGGGCCGACACTGAAGCTTTCTTT. Its translation is CASSQDAGADTEAFF.

V and J are TRBV5-4 and TRBJ2-3, with 11 bases lining up with TRBD2. This CDR3 has 17 amino acids. V dropped 1 base and J dropped 8; count of bases not matched to a gene: 12. Germline loops: CDR1 SGHNT, CDR2 YYREEE (reference sequence). The CDR3 nucleotides are TGTGCCAGCAGCTTGTGGCTAGCGGGGGGATCTACCGCTACGCAGTATTTT. It translates to CASSLWLAGGSTATQYF.

This chain joins TRBV10-3 and TRBJ2-1; 10 nucleotides agree with TRBD1. V lost 6 bases, J lost 5 bases, and 4 bases stayed unmatched. Germline lookup yields CDR1 ENHRY and CDR2 SYGVKD. The CDR3 runs 14 residues. DNA for the CDR3: TGTGCCATCAGCGACAGGGGGCTCGACAATGAGCAGTTCTTC. It specifies CAISDRGLDNEQFF.

This sequence joins TRBV5-5 and TRBJ1-5, with a possible D match to TRBD1 (6 bases). CDR3 size: 14 residues. V was shortened by 5 bases and J by 5 bases, with 14 bases between the two germline ends. Germline CDR1 reads SGHKS; CDR2 reads YYEKEE (reference sequence). DNA for the CDR3: TGTGCCAGCAGTTTTGGACAGTGGGATCAGCCCCAGCATTTT. Amino acid sequence: CASSFGQWDQPQHF.

The chain links TRBV5-1 to TRBJ2-1, with 7 bases fitting TRBD1. Losses at the gene ends were 1 base for V and 7 bases for J; bases not matched to a gene: 8. Per germline, CDR1 SGHRS and CDR2 YFSETQ. The CDR3 extends over 15 amino acids. The CDR3 bases are TGCGCCAGCAGCTTGATCAGGACAGGCGTAAATGAGCAGTTCTTC. This encodes CASSLIRTGVNEQFF.

The CDR3 spells CASSDSTGIEKLFF. DNA for the CDR3: TGTGCCAGTAGTGATTCGACAGGGATTGAAAAACTGTTTTTT. The chain couples TRBV19 to TRBJ1-4, with 7 bases lining up with TRBD1. CDR3 length: 14 amino acids. Looked up from germline, CDR1 is LNHDA and CDR2 is SQIVND (reference sequence). With V trimmed by 5 bases and J by 7 bases, 7 bases remained unmatched.

The genes are TRBV5-7 and TRBJ2-7; D may be TRBD1 or TRBD2 (5 bases each). TRBV5-7 is assigned to the ORF class and has an uncertain function. The V end lost 4 bases, the J end lost 0 bases, and 17 bases lay between the germline ends. CDR3 length: 16 amino acids. Written as DNA, the CDR3 is TGTGCCAGCAGCGAGACTGGGGGAACGGGCTCCTACGAGCAGTACTTC. Amino acids: CASSETGGTGSYEQYF.

This chain joins TRBV5-1 and TRBJ2-3; 7 positions match TRBD2. After removal of 0 bases from V and 1 base from J, the junction contained 5 bases not matched to a gene. CDR1 SGHRS and CDR2 YFSETQ come from the germline V gene. CDR3 size: 16 residues. This CDR3 is CASSLDPAGRTDTQYF. The CDR3 DNA follows: TGCGCCAGCAGCTTGGACCCAGCGGGACGCACAGATACGCAGTATTTT.

CDR3 DNA: TGTGCCAGCAGCCGTATAAATAGCAATCAGCCCCAGCATTTT. Its translation is CASSRINSNQPQHF. The chain couples TRBV28 to TRBJ1-5; D unclear. Germline V gene sequence: CDR1 MDHEN, CDR2 SYDVKM. V lost 6 bases, J lost 0 bases, and 9 bases lay in between. The CDR3 runs 14 residues.

The gene calls are TRBV4-1 and TRBJ1-3; 8 nucleotides line up with TRBD1. The CDR3 consists of 15 residues. V lost 5 bases, J lost 4 bases, and 7 bases stayed unmatched. Per the germline V gene, CDR1 is MGHRA and CDR2 is YSYEKL. The CDR3 loop is CASSVVGQAGNTIYF. In nucleotides, the CDR3 is TGCGCCAGCAGCGTCGTGGGACAGGCGGGAAACACCATATATTTT.

The V gene is TRBV19, the J gene TRBJ1-2; D is undetermined. This CDR3 region has 13 residues. In germline, CDR1 is LNHDA, CDR2 SQIVND (reference sequence). V was shortened by 5 bases and J by 7 bases, with 14 bases between the two germline ends. CDR3 in amino acids: CASSGGGLVGYTF. The CDR3 nucleotides are TGTGCCAGTAGTGGTGGAGGTTTAGTTGGCTACACCTTC.

The chain employs TRBV7-8 and TRBJ1-2; weak D call: TRBD1 (6 bases). Trimming removed 4 bases from V and 7 bases from J, with 13 bases in between. In germline, CDR1 is SGHVS, CDR2 FQNEAQ. This CDR3 is built from 13 residues. The CDR3 protein is CASSYTGYSGYTF. The CDR3 region has the DNA TGTGCCAGCAGCTATACAGGGTATAGTGGCTACACCTTC.

V is TRBV5-8 and J is TRBJ1-3, with no clear D. With 1 base removed from V and 4 bases from J, the gap between germline ends came to 6 bases. This CDR3 has 13 residues. CDR1 is SGHTS and CDR2 is YDEGEE in the germline V gene. CDR3 in amino acids: CASSLTPGNTIYF. The CDR3 DNA sequence: TGTGCCAGCAGCTTGACACCAGGAAACACCATATATTTT.

V is TRBV7-2 and J is TRBJ2-3, with TRBD2 matching 10 bases. Per the germline V gene, CDR1 is SGHTA and CDR2 is FQGNSA. The junction had 3 bases not matched to a gene; V was cut back by 4 bases and J by 5 bases. The length of the CDR3 is 14 residues. The CDR3 sequence is CASSSRLAGDTQYF. The CDR3 region has the DNA TGTGCCAGCAGCTCCCGACTAGCGGGAGATACGCAGTATTTT.

This chain uses TRBV7-2 with TRBJ1-4; unclear D gene. Germline CDR1 SGHTA, CDR2 FQGNSA. CDR3 length: 13 amino acids. V was clipped by 0 bases and J by 7 bases, with 6 bases between them. The CDR3 protein is CASSLAVSEKLFF. Written as DNA, the CDR3 is TGTGCCAGCAGCTTAGCCGTCTCTGAAAAACTGTTTTTT.

J is TRBJ1-5 and V is TRBV4-1; the D gene is possibly TRBD1 (5 bases). This CDR3 region has 14 residues. The V gene's germline CDR1 is MGHRA and CDR2 YSYEKL. V was trimmed by 1 base and J by 6 bases, leaving 10 bases between them. The CDR3 bases are TGCGCCAGCAGCCAAGTGTCAGGGAGTCAGCCCCAGCATTTT. This translates into CASSQVSGSQPQHF.

The rearrangement links TRBV12-3 or TRBV12-4 to TRBJ2-5; D not certain. The CDR3 loop spans 13 amino acids. Trimming cost V 2 bases and J 5 bases, with 9 bases left between them. In DNA form, the CDR3 reads TGTGCCAGCAGTTTATACAAGTGGGAGACCCAGTACTTC. The encoded protein is CASSLYKWETQYF.

The chain has TRBV6-5 and TRBJ1-2; D is ambiguous. Deletions cut 7 bases from V and 4 bases from J, with 7 bases between. This CDR3 spans 11 amino acids. Germline CDR1 and CDR2: MNHEY and SVGAGI. The CDR3 is CASTTGYGYTF. Written as DNA, the CDR3 is TGTGCCAGCACCACCGGCTATGGCTACACCTTC.

The chain uses TRBV6-5 and TRBJ2-7, with D uncertain. Trimming cost V 2 bases and J 7 bases, with 6 bases left between them. This CDR3 comprises 11 residues. Germline V gene sequence: CDR1 MNHEY, CDR2 SVGAGI. Written as DNA, the CDR3 is TGTGCCAGCAGTTACGAGAGGGAGCAGTACTTC. It encodes CASSYEREQYF.

This chain connects TRBV12-3 or TRBV12-4 to TRBJ2-5; D might be TRBD1 (6 bases). The CDR3 runs to 13 residues. Trimming removed 4 bases at V and 4 bases at J, with 10 bases between. The CDR3 region is CASSSQGRETQYF. As DNA, the CDR3 is TGTGCCAGCAGTTCACAGGGCAGAGAGACCCAGTACTTC.